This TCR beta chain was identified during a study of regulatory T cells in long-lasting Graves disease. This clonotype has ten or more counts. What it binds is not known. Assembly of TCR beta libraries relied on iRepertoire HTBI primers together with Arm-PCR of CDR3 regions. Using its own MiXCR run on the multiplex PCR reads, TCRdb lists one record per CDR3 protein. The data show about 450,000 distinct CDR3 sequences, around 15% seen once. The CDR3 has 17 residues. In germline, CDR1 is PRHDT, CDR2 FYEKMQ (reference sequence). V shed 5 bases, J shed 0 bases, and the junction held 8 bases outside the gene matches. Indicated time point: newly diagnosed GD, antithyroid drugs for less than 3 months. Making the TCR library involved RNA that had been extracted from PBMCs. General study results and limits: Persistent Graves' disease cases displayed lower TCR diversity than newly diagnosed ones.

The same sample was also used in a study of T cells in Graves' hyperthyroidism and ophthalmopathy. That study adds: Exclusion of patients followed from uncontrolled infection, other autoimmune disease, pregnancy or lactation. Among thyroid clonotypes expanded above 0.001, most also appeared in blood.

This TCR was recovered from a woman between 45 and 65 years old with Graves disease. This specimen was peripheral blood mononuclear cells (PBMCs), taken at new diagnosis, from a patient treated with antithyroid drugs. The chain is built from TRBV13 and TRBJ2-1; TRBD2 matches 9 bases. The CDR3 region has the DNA TGTGCCAGCAGCCTTAGAGCGGGAGGCCACTCCTACAATGAGCAGTTCTTC. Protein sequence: CASSLRAGGHSYNEQFF.